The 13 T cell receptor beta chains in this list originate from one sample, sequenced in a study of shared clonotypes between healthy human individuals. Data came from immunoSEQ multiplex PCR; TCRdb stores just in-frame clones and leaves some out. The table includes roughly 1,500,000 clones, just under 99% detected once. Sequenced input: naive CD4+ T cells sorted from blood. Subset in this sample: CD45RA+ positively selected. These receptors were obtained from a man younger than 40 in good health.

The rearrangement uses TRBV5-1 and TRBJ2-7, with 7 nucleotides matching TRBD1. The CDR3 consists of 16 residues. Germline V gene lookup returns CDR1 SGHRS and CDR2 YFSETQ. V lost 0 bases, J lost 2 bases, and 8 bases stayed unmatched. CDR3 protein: CASSLAGGTDAYEQYF. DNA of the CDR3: TGCGCCAGCAGCTTGGCCGGTGGGACAGATGCCTACGAGCAGTACTTC.

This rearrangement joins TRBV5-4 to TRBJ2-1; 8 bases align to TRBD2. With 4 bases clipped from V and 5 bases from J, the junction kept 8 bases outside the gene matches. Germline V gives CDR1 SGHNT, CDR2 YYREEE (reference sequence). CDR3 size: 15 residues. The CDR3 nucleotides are TGTGCCAGCAGCGGCCGGCGGGAGGTTCACAATGAGCAGTTCTTC. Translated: CASSGRREVHNEQFF.

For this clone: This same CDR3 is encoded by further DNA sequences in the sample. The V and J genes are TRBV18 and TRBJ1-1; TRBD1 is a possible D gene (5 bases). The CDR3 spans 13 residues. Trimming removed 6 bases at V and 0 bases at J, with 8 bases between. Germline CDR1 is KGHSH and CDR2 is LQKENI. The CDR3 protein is CASSGALNTEAFF. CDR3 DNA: TGTGCCAGCTCCGGGGCGTTGAACACTGAAGCTTTCTTT.

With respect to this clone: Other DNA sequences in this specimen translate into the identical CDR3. CDR3 region: CASRYSNQPQHF. CDR3 bases: TGTGCCAGCAGATATAGCAATCAGCCCCAGCATTTT. The V gene is TRBV28, the J gene TRBJ1-5, with D hard to call. The CDR3 has 12 residues. Trimming removed 6 bases from V and 0 bases from J, with 3 bases in between. In germline, CDR1 is MDHEN, CDR2 SYDVKM.

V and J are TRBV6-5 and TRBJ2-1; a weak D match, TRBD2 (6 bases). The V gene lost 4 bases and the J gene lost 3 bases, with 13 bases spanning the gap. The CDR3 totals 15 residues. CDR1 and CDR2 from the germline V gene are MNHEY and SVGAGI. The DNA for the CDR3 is TGTGCCAGCAGTTCCCCCGGGACTTTCTACAATGAGCAGTTCTTC. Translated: CASSSPGTFYNEQFF.

The CDR3 reads CASTLPTGSGVGELFF. In DNA form, the CDR3 reads TGCGCCAGCACCCTACCCACAGGGAGCGGTGTCGGGGAGCTGTTTTTT. The gene calls are TRBV5-1 and TRBJ2-2, with D possibly TRBD1 on 6 matching bases. Germline lookup yields CDR1 SGHRS and CDR2 YFSETQ. This CDR3 is 16 amino acids long. The ends were cut back, 6 bases at V and 7 bases at J, with 22 bases in the middle.

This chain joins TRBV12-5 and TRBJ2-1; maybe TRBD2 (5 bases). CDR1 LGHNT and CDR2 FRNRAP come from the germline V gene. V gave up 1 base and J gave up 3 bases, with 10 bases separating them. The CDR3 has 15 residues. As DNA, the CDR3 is TGTGCTAGTGGTTTGGGGCCCGGACTCTACAATGAGCAGTTCTTC. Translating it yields CASGLGPGLYNEQFF.

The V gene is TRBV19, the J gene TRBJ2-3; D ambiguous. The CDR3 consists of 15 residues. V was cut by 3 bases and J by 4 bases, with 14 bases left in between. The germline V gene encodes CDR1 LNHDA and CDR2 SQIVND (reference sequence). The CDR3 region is CASSIPGGAPDTQYF. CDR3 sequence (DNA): TGTGCCAGTAGTATCCCGGGCGGAGCCCCAGATACGCAGTATTTT.

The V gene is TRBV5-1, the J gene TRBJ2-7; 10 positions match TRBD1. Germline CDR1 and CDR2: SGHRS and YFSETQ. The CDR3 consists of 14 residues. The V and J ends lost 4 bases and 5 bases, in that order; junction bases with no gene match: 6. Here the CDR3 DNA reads TGCGCCAGCAGCACCGGGACAGGGGCTCACGAGCAGTACTTC. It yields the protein CASSTGTGAHEQYF.

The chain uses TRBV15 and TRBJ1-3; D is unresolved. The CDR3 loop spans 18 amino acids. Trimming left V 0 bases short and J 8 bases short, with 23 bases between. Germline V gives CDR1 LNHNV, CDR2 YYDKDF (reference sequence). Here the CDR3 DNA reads TGTGCCACCAGCAGAGATCTGGTCCGGAAACGGACTGGGGACACCATATATTTT. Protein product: CATSRDLVRKRTGDTIYF.

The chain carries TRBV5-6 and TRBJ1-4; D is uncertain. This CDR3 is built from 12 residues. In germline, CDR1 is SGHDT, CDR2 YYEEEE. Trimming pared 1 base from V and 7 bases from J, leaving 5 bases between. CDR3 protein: CASSLRREKLFF. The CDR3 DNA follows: TGTGCCAGCAGCTTGCGGCGTGAAAAACTGTTTTTT.

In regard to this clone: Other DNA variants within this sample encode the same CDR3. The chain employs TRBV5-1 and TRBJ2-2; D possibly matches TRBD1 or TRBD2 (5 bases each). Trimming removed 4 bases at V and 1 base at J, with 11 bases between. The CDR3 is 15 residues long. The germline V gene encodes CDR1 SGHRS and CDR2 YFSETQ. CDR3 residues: CASSPSGGNTGELFF. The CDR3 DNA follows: TGCGCCAGCAGCCCCAGTGGGGGGAACACCGGGGAGCTGTTTTTT.

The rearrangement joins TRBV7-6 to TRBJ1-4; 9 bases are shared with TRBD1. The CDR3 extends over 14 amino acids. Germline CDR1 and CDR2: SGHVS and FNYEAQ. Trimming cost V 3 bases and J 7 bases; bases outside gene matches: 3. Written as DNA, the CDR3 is TGTGCCAGCAGCTTGGGACAGGGAGCTGAAAAACTGTTTTTT. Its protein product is CASSLGQGAEKLFF. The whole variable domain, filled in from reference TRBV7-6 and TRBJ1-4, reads GAGVSQSPRYKVTKRGQDVALRCDPISGHVSLYWYRQALGQGPEFLTYFNYEAQQDKSGLPNDRFSAERPEGSISTLTIQRTEQRDSAMYRCASSLGQGAEKLFFGSGTQLSVL.